This T cell receptor beta chain was found in a study of blood T cell repertoires in COVID-19. Looking at the study overall: The study drew acute and convalescent COVID-19 samples from the United States, Italy and Spain.

Authors' methods: Quantification of nucleated cells was approximated via reference gene primer amplification. The method was immunoSEQ multiplex PCR; TCRdb's version includes in-frame clones alone and lacks a portion of them. The DNA was the basis for D and trimming; V, J and clone size are from that table. The sample includes about 230,000 clones, 80% to 85% of them seen just once. The length of the CDR3 is 14 residues. The germline V gene has CDR1 GTSNPN and CDR2 SVGIG (reference sequence). Trimming cost V 3 bases and J 7 bases; bases outside gene matches: 7. Sample: peripheral blood. This chain links TRBV30 with TRBJ1-1; 11 bases are a match to TRBD1. This receptor was taken from a man between 50 and 59 years old with active or convalescent COVID-19. The CDR3 region is CAWRDRGRTYEAFF. The CDR3 DNA reads as TGTGCCTGGAGGGACAGGGGGCGGACCTATGAAGCTTTCTTT.